These 9 T cell receptor beta chains originate from one sample sequenced in a study of OX40 agonist ivuxolimab in advanced cancers. Sequenced by immunoSEQ multiplex PCR; TCRdb stores in-frame clones only, minus some. The profile shows roughly 76,000 clones, 84% of them singletons. This specimen consisted of CD4+ or CD8+ T cells sorted from blood, obtained in a trial of the OX40 agonist ivuxolimab. The receptor set was obtained from an adult with an advanced solid tumor such as melanoma, head and neck, liver or kidney cancer.

The chain uses TRBV9 and TRBJ1-1; D is perhaps TRBD1 (5 bases). This CDR3 spans 14 amino acids. Trimming took off 4 bases at V and 7 bases at J, with 17 bases between the two ends. Germline V gives CDR1 SGDLS, CDR2 YYNGEE. CDR3 nucleotide sequence: TGTGCCAGCAGCCCCTCCCCCACGACAGATGAAGCTTTCTTT. Translating it yields CASSPSPTTDEAFF.

V usage is TRBV6-5 and J usage is TRBJ1-1, with unresolved D. Germline CDR1 reads MNHEY; CDR2 reads SVGAGI. CDR3 length: 12 residues. Trimming removed 4 bases from V and 0 bases from J, with 3 bases in between. The CDR3 loop reads CASSLLNTEAFF. In nucleotides, the CDR3 is TGTGCCAGCAGTTTATTGAACACTGAAGCTTTCTTT.

This clone has just one count. V is TRBV10-3 and J is TRBJ2-7, with TRBD1 matching over 9 bases. Germline values: CDR1 ENHRY, CDR2 SYGVKD. The CDR3 has 15 residues. The V segment lost 2 bases and the J segment 2 bases; nucleotides outside the gene matches: 4. The CDR3 DNA reads TGTGCCATCAGTGAGCGGGACAGGGTTGCCTACGAGCAGTACTTC. Translation gives CAISERDRVAYEQYF.

The chain links TRBV19 to TRBJ1-2; D is unresolved. The V gene lost 9 bases and the J gene lost 4 bases, with 18 bases spanning the gap. Germline CDR1 is LNHDA and CDR2 is SQIVND (reference sequence). This CDR3 comprises 14 residues. CDR3 bases: TGTGCCAGCAACCTTGGGCAGTTACGCTATGGCTACACCTTC. Amino acid sequence: CASNLGQLRYGYTF.

The rearrangement links TRBV11-2 to TRBJ2-7, with TRBD1 identical over 11 bases. The germline V gene has CDR1 SGHAT and CDR2 FQNNGV. The V gene end was trimmed by 5 bases and the J gene end by 5 bases; junction bases not matched to a gene: 11. The CDR3 spans 16 residues. CDR3 DNA: TGTGCCAGCAGCGCTCCCGGGACAGGGGGTCCCCACGAGCAGTACTTC. Translation: CASSAPGTGGPHEQYF.

The chain combines TRBV9 with TRBJ2-3, with 12 bases aligning to TRBD2. Trimming at V came to 3 bases and at J to 3 bases, leaving 14 bases not matched to a gene. Germline V gene data show CDR1 as SGDLS and CDR2 as YYNGEE. The CDR3 extends over 19 amino acids. CDR3 nucleotides: TGTGCCAGCAGCGGTATACTAGCGGGGGGATCTCGAATGACAGATACGCAGTATTTT. This sequence encodes CASSGILAGGSRMTDTQYF.

This chain connects TRBV4-1 to TRBJ1-1; D gene uncertain. V lost 0 bases and J 3 bases, leaving 14 bases between the germline ends. This CDR3 is 16 amino acids long. Germline loops: CDR1 MGHRA, CDR2 YSYEKL. CDR3 in DNA: TGCGCCAGCAGCCAAGATCCCGGAAGTACGGACACTGAAGCTTTCTTT. This codes for CASSQDPGSTDTEAFF.

The chain recombines TRBV2 with TRBJ2-5, with a possible D match to TRBD2 (5 bases). The CDR3 contains 13 residues. V gave up 7 bases and J gave up 5 bases, with 14 bases separating them. Germline-derived CDR1 and CDR2 are SNHLY and FYNNEI. CDR3 protein: CASTSRLGETQYF. The CDR3 DNA follows: TGTGCCAGCACTAGCCGCCTCGGGGAGACCCAGTACTTC.

CDR3 sequence reads: CASRGYNEQFF. DNA for the CDR3: TGTGCCAGCAGAGGTTACAATGAGCAGTTCTTC. The chain links TRBV2 to TRBJ2-1; D not resolved. V lost 6 bases to trimming and J lost 4 bases, with 4 bases between them. The CDR3 loop spans 11 amino acids. CDR1 and CDR2 from the germline V gene are SNHLY and FYNNEI. Full variable domain (remainder filled in from reference TRBV2 and TRBJ2-1): EPEVTQTPSHQVTQMGQEVILRCVPISNHLYFYWYRQILGQKVEFLVSFYNNEISEKSEIFDDQFSVERPDGSNFTLKIRSTKLEDSAMYFCASRGYNEQFFGPGTRLTVL.